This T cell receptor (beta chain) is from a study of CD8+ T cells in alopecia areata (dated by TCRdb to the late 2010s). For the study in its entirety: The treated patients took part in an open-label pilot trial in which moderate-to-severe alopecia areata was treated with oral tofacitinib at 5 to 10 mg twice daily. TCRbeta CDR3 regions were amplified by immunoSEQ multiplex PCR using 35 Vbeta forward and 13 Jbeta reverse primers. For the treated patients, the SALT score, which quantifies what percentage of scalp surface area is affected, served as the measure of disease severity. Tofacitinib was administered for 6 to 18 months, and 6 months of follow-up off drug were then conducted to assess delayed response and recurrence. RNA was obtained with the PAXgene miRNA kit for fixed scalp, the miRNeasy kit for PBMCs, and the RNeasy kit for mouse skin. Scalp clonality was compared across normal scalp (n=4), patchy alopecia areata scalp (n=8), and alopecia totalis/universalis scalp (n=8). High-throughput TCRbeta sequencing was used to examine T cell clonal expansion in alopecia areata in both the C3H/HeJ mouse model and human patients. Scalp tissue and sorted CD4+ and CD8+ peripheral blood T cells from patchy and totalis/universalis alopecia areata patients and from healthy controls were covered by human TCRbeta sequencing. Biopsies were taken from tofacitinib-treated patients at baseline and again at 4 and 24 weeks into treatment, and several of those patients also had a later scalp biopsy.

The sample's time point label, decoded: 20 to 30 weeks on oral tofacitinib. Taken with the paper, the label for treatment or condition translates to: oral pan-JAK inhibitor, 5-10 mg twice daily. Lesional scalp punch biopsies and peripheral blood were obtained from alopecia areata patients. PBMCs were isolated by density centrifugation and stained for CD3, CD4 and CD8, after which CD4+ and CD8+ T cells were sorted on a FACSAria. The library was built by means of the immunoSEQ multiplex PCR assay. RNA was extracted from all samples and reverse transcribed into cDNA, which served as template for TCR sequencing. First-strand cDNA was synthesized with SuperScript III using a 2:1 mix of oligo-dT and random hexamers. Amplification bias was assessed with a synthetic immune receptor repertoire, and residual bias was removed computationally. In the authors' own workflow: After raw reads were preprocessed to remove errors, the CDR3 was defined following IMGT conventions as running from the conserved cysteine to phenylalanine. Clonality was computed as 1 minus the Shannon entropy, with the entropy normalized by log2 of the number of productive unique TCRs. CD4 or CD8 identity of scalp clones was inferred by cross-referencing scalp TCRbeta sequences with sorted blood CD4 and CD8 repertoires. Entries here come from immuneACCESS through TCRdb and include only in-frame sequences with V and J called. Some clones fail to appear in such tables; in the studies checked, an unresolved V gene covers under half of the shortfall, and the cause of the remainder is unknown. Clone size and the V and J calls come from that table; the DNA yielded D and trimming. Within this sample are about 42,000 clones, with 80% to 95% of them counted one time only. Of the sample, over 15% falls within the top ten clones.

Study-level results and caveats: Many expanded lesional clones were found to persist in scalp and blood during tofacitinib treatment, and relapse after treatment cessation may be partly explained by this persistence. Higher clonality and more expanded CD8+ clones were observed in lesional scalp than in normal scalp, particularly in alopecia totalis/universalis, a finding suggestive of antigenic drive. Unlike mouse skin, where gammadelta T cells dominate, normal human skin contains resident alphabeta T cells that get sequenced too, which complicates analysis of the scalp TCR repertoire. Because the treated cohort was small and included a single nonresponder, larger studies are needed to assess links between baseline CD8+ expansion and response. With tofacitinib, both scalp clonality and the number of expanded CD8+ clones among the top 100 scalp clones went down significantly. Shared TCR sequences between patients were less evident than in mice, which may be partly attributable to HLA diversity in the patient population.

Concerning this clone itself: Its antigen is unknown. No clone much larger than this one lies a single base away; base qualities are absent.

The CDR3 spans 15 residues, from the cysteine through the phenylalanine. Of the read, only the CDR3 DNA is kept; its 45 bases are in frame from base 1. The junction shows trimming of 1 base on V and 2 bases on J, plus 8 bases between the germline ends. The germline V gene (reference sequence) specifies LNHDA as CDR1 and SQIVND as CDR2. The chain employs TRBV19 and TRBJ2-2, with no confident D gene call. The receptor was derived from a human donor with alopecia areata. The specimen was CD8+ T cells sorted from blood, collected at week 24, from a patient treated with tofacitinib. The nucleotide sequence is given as TGTGCCAGTAGTATAGTAGCAGGCAACACCGGGGAGCTGTTTTTT. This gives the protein CASSIVAGNTGELFF.